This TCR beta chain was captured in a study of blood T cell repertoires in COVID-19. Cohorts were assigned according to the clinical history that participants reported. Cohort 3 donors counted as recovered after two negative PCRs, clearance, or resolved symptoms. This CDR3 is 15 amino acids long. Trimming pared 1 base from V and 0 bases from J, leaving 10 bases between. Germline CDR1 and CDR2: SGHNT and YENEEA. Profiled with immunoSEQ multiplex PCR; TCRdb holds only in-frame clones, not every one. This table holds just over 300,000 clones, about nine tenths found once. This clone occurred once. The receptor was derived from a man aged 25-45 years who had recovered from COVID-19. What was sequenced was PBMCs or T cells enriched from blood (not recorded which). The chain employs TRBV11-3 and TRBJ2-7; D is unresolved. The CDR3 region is CASSLAGSRSYEQYF. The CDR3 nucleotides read TGTGCCAGCAGCTTAGCCGGTTCCCGCTCCTACGAGCAGTACTTC.